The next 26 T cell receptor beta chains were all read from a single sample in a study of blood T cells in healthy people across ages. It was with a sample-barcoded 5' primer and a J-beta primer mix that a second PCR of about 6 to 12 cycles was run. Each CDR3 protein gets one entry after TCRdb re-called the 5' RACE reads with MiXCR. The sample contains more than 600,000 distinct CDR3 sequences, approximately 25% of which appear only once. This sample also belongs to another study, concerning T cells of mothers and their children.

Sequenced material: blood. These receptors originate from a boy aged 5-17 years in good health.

CDR3 sequence (DNA): TGTGCCAGCAGTTATTACGCGGACAGGGACAATGAGCAGTTCTTC. This sequence encodes CASSYYADRDNEQFF. J is TRBJ2-1 and V is TRBV7-9; 8 bases map to TRBD1. Germline V gene lookup returns CDR1 SEHNR and CDR2 FQNEAQ (reference sequence). The CDR3 extends over 15 amino acids. The ends lost 6 bases at V and 5 bases at J; junction bases unmatched: 9. Full variable domain (remainder filled in from reference TRBV7-9 and TRBJ2-1): DTGVSQNPRHKITKRGQNVTFRCDPISEHNRLYWYRQTLGQGPEFLTYFQNEAQLEKSRLLSDRFSAERPKGSFSTLEIQRTEQGDSAMYLCASSYYADRDNEQFFGPGTRLTVL.

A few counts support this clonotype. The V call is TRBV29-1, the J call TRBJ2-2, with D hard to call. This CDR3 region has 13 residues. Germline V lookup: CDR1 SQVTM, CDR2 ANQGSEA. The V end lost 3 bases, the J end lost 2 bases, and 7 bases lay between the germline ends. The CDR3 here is CSVDWRNTGELFF. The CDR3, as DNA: TGCAGCGTTGATTGGAGAAACACCGGGGAGCTGTTTTTT.

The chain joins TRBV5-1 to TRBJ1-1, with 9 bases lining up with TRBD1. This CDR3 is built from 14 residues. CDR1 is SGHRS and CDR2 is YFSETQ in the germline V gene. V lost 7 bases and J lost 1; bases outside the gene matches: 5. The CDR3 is CASWGQGTNTEAFF. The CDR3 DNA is TGCGCCAGCTGGGGACAGGGAACGAACACTGAAGCTTTCTTT.

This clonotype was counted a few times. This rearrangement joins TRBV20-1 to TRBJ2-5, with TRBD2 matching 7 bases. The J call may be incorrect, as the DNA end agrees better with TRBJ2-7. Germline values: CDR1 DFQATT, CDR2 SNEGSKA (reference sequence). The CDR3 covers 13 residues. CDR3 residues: CSVGTDAGDEQYF. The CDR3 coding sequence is TGCAGTGTTGGGACGGACGCGGGGGACGAGCAGTACTTC.

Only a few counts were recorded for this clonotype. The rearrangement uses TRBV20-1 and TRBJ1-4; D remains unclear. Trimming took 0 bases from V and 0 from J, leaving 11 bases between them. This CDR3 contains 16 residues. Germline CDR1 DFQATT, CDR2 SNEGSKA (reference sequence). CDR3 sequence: CSARDPQRATNEKLFF. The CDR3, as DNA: TGCAGTGCTAGAGATCCTCAGAGAGCAACTAATGAAAAACTGTTTTTT.

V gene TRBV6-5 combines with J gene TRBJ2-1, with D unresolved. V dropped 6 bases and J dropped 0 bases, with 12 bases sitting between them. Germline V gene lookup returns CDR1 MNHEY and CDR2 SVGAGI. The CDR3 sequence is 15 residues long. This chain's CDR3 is CASSTDWASYNEQFF. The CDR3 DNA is TGTGCCAGCAGCACAGACTGGGCCTCCTACAATGAGCAGTTCTTC.

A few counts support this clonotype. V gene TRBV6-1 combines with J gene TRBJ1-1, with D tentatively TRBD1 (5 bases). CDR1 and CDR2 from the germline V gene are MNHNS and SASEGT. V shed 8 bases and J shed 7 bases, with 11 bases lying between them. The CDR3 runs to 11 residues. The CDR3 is CASDRQIEAFF. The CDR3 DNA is TGTGCCAGCGATAGACAGATTGAAGCTTTCTTT.

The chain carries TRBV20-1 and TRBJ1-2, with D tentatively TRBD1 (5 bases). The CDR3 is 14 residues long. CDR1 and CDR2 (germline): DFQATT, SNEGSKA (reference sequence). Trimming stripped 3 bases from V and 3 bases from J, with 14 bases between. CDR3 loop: CSARTDSWDYGYTF. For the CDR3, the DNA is TGCAGTGCTAGGACCGACAGTTGGGACTATGGCTACACCTTC.

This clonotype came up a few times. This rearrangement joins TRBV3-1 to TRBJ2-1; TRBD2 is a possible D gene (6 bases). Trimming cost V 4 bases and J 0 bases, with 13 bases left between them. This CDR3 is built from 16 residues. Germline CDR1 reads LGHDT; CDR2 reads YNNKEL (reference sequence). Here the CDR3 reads CASSPLAVSSYNEQFF. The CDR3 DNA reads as TGTGCCAGCAGCCCCTTAGCGGTGAGCTCCTACAATGAGCAGTTCTTC.

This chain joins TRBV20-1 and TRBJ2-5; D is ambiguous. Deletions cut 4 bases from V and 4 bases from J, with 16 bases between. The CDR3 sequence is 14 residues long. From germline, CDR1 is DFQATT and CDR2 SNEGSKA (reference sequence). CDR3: CSAMYRAGPETQYF. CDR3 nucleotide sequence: TGCAGTGCTATGTACCGGGCCGGACCAGAGACCCAGTACTTC.

In DNA, the CDR3 is TGCGCCAGCAATAGGTTAGGGGGCGAAGAGACCCAGTACTTC. It codes for CASNRLGGEETQYF. V usage is TRBV10-2 and J usage is TRBJ2-5, with TRBD1 matching 7 bases. There are 14 residues in the CDR3. Germline-derived CDR1 and CDR2 are WSHSY and SAAADI. After removal of 7 bases from V and 3 bases from J, the junction contained 8 bases not matched to a gene.

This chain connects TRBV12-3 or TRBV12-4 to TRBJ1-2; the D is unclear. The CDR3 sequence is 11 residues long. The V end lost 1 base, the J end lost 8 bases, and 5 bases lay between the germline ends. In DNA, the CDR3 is TGTGCCAGCAGTTTAGGGGAAGGCTACACCTTC. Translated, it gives CASSLGEGYTF.

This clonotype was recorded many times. The CDR3 DNA follows: TGTGCCAGCAGCCACGTGGTCCAAGAGACCCAGTACTTC. Its protein product is CASSHVVQETQYF. The V call is TRBV7-2, the J call TRBJ2-5; D call uncertain. Trimming stripped 5 bases from V and 1 base from J, with 8 bases between. Germline V CDR1 and CDR2: SGHTA, FQGNSA. The CDR3 contains 13 residues.

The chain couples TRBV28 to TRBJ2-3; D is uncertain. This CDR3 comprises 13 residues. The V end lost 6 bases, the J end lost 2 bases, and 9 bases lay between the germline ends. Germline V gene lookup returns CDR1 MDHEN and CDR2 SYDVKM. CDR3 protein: CASSAYNTDTQYF. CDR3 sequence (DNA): TGTGCCAGCAGCGCGTATAACACAGATACGCAGTATTTT.

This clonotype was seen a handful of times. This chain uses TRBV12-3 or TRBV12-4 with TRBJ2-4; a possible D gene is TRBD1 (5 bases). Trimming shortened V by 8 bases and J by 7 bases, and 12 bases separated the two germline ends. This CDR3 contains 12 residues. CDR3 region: CASQYQGNIQYF. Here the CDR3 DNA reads TGTGCCAGCCAATACCAGGGCAACATTCAGTACTTC.

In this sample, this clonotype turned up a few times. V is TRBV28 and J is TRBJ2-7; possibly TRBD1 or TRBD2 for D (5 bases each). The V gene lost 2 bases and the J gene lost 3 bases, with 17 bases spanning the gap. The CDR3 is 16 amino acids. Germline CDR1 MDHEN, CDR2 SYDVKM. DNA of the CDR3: TGTGCCAGCAGTTTAGGGCAGGGTGAGGGATACTACGAGCAGTACTTC. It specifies CASSLGQGEGYYEQYF.

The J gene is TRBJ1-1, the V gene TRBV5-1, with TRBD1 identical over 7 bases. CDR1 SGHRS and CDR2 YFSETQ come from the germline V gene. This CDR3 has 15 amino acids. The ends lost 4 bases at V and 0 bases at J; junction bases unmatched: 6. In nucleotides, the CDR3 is TGCGCCAGCAGCGAGGGGGCGTTCATGAACACTGAAGCTTTCTTT. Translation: CASSEGAFMNTEAFF.

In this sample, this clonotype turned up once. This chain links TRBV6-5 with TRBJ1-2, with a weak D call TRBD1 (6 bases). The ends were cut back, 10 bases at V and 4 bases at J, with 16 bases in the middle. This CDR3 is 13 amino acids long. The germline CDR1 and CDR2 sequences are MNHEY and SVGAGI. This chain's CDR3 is CATSNRVGYGYTF. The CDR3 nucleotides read TGTGCCACATCCAACAGGGTCGGCTATGGCTACACCTTC.

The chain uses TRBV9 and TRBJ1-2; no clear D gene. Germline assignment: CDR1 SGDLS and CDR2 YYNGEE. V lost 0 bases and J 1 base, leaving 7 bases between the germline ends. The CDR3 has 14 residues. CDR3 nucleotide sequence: TGTGCCAGCAGCGTAGGACCCAATAACTATGGCTACACCTTC. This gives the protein CASSVGPNNYGYTF.

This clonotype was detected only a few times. The CDR3, as DNA: TGCAGCGTTGGCTTAGCGGGAGTCCACAATGAGCAGTTCTTC. Its translation is CSVGLAGVHNEQFF. This chain connects TRBV29-1 to TRBJ2-1; 9 positions agree with TRBD2. CDR1 and CDR2 (germline): SQVTM, ANQGSEA. CDR3 length: 14 amino acids. J lost 5 bases, V lost 4 bases, and 6 bases had no gene match.

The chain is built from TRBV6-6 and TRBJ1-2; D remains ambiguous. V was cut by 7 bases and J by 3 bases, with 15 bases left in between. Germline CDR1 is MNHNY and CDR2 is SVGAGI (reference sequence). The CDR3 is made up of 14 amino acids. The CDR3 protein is CASIRRLDDYGYTF. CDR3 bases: TGTGCCAGCATTAGGCGGCTGGACGACTATGGCTACACCTTC.

CDR3 nucleotide sequence: TGTGCCAGCAGTTACTCGCCAGGGGCCATTAATTCACCCCTCCACTTT. As protein: CASSYSPGAINSPLHF. The V call is TRBV6-6, the J call TRBJ1-6, with D perhaps matching TRBD1 (6 bases). CDR3 size: 16 residues. Germline CDR1 reads MNHNY; CDR2 reads SVGAGI (reference sequence). Trimming took 0 bases from V and 6 from J, leaving 12 bases between them.

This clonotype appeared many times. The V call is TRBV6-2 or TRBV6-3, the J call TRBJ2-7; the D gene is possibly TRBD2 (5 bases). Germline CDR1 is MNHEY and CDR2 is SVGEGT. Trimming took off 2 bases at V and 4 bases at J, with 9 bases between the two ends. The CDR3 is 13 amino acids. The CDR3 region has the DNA TGTGCCAGCAGTTACCTAGCTACGTACGAGCAGTACTTC. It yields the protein CASSYLATYEQYF.

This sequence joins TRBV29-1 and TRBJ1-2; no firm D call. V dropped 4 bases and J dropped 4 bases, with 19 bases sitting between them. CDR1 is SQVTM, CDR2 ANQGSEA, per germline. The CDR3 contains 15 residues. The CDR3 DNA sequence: TGCAGCGTTGGGGAGGCGGGAACTGGCGGCTATGGCTACACCTTC. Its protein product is CSVGEAGTGGYGYTF. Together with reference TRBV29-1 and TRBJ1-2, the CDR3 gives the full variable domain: SAVISQKPSRDICQRGTSLTIQCQVDSQVTMMFWYRQQPGQSLTLIATANQGSEATYESGFVIDKFPISRPNLTFSTLTVSNMSPEDSSIYLCSVGEAGTGGYGYTFGSGTRLTVV.

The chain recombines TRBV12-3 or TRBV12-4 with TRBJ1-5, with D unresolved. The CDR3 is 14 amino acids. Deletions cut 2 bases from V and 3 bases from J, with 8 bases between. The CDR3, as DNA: TGTGCCAGCAGTTTACAGGACTTCAATCAGCCCCAGCATTTT. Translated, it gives CASSLQDFNQPQHF.

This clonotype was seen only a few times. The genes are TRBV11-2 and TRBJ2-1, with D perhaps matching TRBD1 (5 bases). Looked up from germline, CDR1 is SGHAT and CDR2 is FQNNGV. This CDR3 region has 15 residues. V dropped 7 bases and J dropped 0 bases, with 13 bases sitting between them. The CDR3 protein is CASTNWQGSYNEQFF. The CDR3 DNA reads TGTGCCAGCACCAATTGGCAGGGCTCCTACAATGAGCAGTTCTTC. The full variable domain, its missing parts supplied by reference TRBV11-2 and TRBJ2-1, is EAGVAQSPRYKIIEKRQSVAFWCNPISGHATLYWYQQILGQGPKLLIQFQNNGVVDDSQLPKDRFSAERLKGVDSTLKIQPAKLEDSAVYLCASTNWQGSYNEQFFGPGTRLTVL.